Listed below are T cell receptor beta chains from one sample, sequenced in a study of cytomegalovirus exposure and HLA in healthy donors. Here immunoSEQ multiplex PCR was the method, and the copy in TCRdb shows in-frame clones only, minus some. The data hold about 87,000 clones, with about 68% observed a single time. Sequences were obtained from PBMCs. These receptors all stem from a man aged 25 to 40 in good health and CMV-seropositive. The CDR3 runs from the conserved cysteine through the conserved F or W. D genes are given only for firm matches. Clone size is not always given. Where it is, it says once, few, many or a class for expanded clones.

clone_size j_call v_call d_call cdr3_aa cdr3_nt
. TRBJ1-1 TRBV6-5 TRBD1 CASSYPGQGNTEAFF TGTGCCAGCAGTTACCCGGGACAGGGGAACACTGAAGCTTTCTTT
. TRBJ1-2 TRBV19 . CASSIARALDYGYTF TGTGCCAGTAGTATAGCCAGGGCTTTGGACTATGGCTACACCTTC
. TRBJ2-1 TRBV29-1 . CSARVTVNEQFF TGCAGCGCAAGAGTTACGGTGAATGAGCAGTTCTTC
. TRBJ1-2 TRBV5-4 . CASSYDRGTGYGYTF TGTGCCAGCAGTTACGATAGGGGGACGGGCTATGGCTACACCTTC
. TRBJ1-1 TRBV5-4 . CASSFQQGNTEAFF TGTGCCAGCAGCTTCCAACAGGGGAACACTGAAGCTTTCTTT
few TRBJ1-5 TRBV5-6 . CASSYLSDQPQHF TGTGCCAGCAGCTATCTAAGCGATCAGCCCCAGCATTTT
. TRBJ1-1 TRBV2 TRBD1 CASTGQGDGEAFF TGTGCCAGCACCGGACAGGGGGACGGTGAAGCTTTCTTT
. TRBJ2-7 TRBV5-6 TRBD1 CASSFDRGIYEQYF TGTGCCAGCAGCTTCGACAGGGGCATCTACGAGCAGTACTTC
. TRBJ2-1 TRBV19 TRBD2 CASTIAGDSYNEQFF TGTGCCAGTACCATAGCGGGGGACTCCTACAATGAGCAGTTCTTC
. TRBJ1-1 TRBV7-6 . CASSAGQLNTEAFF TGTGCCAGCAGCGCAGGACAGTTGAACACTGAAGCTTTCTTT
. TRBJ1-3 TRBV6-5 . CASSYSRGSGNTIYF TGTGCCAGCAGTTACTCCAGGGGCTCTGGAAACACCATATATTTT